The rows below give T cell receptor beta chains drawn from one sample of a study of cytomegalovirus exposure and HLA in healthy donors. Assay: immunoSEQ multiplex PCR; the TCRdb copy retains only in-frame clones and omits some. The sample lists about 190,000 clones, around 87% occurring once. Source material: PBMCs. The source is a woman between 18 and 29 years old in good health and CMV-seronegative. CDR3s include the opening cysteine and the closing phenylalanine or tryptophan. D genes are given only for firm matches. Rows may omit the clone size; those that give it use once, few, many or a size class.

NA	NA	TRBV10-3	TRBJ1-1	TGTGCCATCAGTGAAATGGCAGGCACGACGGCTTTCTTT	CAISEMAGTTAFF
TRBD2	NA	TRBV2	TRBJ2-1	TGTGCCAGCAGTGAATCGAGCGGGGACTCCTACAATGAGCAGTTCTTC	CASSESSGDSYNEQFF
TRBD1	NA	TRBV28	TRBJ2-7	TGTGCCAGCAGCCCTGGACAGGTAGTCGACGAGCAGTACTTC	CASSPGQVVDEQYF
NA	NA	TRBV5-1	TRBJ2-7	TGCGCCAGCAGCGGCGCCAGGGGGGACCCTTCCTACGAGCAGTACTTC	CASSGARGDPSYEQYF
TRBD1	NA	TRBV2	TRBJ1-2	TGTGCCAGCAGTACCAACCCGGGACAGATCTATGGCTACACCTTC	CASSTNPGQIYGYTF
NA	NA	TRBV9	TRBJ2-5	TGTGCCAGCAGCGTCGGAGGGGGCGAGACCCAGTACTTC	CASSVGGGETQYF
TRBD1	NA	TRBV7-9	TRBJ1-1	TGTTCCAGCAGCCTAAGACAGGGGAACACTGAAGCTTTCTTT	CSSSLRQGNTEAFF
NA	NA	TRBV4-1	TRBJ1-5	TGCGCCAGCAGCCAAGACAGGGGCCCGAGTGAGCCCCAGCATTTT	CASSQDRGPSEPQHF
TRBD2	NA	TRBV5-1	TRBJ2-7	TGCGCCAGCAGCCAGGACCCACCCGGCCTAGCGGGAGTCTACGAGCAGTACTTC	CASSQDPPGLAGVYEQYF
NA	NA	TRBV19	TRBJ1-5	TGTGCCAGTAGCACCGGCTATAAAGGAGTTAATCAGCCCCAGCATTTT	CASSTGYKGVNQPQHF
TRBD2	NA	TRBV6-5	TRBJ2-1	TGTGCCAGCAGTTTAGCGGGGGGGGGAGGGTATGAGCAGTTCTTC	CASSLAGGGGYEQFF
NA	few	TRBV4-3	TRBJ2-7	TGCGCCAGCAGCCATAATTCACTGAACTCCTACGAGCAGTACTTC	CASSHNSLNSYEQYF
NA	NA	TRBV7-9	TRBJ1-2	TGTGCCAGCAGCACGGGACTTGGGAACTATGGCTACACCTTC	CASSTGLGNYGYTF
TRBD2	NA	TRBV5-1	TRBJ2-5	TGCGCCAGCAGCCCTGGCGGACTAGCGGGGGGGCGTGAGACCCAGTACTTC	CASSPGGLAGGRETQYF
NA	NA	TRBV18	TRBJ2-5	TGTGCCAGCTCACCCCCCGGGGTACAAGAGACCCAGTACTTC	CASSPPGVQETQYF
NA	NA	TRBV2	TRBJ1-2	TGTGCCAGCAGGGACACTAACTATGGCTACACCTTC	CASRDTNYGYTF
TRBD2	NA	TRBV5-1	TRBJ2-3	TGCGCCAGCAGCTTGGCAGGGACTAGCGGCACAGATACGCAGTATTTT	CASSLAGTSGTDTQYF
NA	NA	TRBV15	TRBJ2-1	TGTGCCACCAGCAGAGAGGCTTACAATGAGCAGTTCTTC	CATSREAYNEQFF
TRBD2	NA	TRBV19	TRBJ2-2	TGTGCCAGTAGTATAGGGTCGGGGGGGCCGGGAGAAACCGGGGAGCTGTTTTTT	CASSIGSGGPGETGELFF
TRBD1	NA	TRBV28	TRBJ2-7	TGTGCCAGCATTACTTCCGGGACAGGGCAGTACGAGCAGTACTTC	CASITSGTGQYEQYF
TRBD1	once	TRBV30	TRBJ2-2	TGTGCCTGGAGTGTCTTGGCAGGGGGTCCGAACACCGGGGAGCTGTTTTTT	CAWSVLAGGPNTGELFF
NA	NA	TRBV28	TRBJ1-2	TGTGCCAGCAGTCTAGGACAATCTTATGGCTACACCTTC	CASSLGQSYGYTF
NA	NA	TRBV7-8	TRBJ2-5	TGTGCCAGCAGCTTAAGCGACCAAGAGACCCAGTACTTC	CASSLSDQETQYF
NA	few	TRBV11-2	TRBJ2-2	TGTGCCAGCAGCTTGTATAACACCGGGGAGCTGTTTTTT	CASSLYNTGELFF
TRBD1	NA	TRBV4-3	TRBJ2-7	TGCGCCAGCAGCCCGACAGGGACCCGCTACGAGCAGTACTTC	CASSPTGTRYEQYF
TRBD2	NA	TRBV19	TRBJ2-1	TGTGCCAGTAGTATACGGACTAGCGGGAACAATGAGCAGTTCTTC	CASSIRTSGNNEQFF
TRBD1	NA	TRBV23-1	TRBJ2-7	TGCGCCAGCAGTCAAGGACAGGAGTCCTACGAGCAGTACTTC	CASSQGQESYEQYF
TRBD1	NA	TRBV6-5	TRBJ1-3	TGTGCCAGCGTTCAGGGGGCTGGGGGAAACACCATATATTTT	CASVQGAGGNTIYF
NA	NA	TRBV6-1	TRBJ1-1	TGTGCCAGCCCCCCGGCTTTCTTT	CASPPAFF
NA	NA	TRBV27	TRBJ1-2	TGTGCCAGCAGTTTAAGCGGGGGGAGGGGCTACACCTTC	CASSLSGGRGYTF
NA	NA	TRBV6-1	TRBJ2-5	TGTGCCAGCAGTGAGGCGGCGCAAGAGACCCAGTACTTC	CASSEAAQETQYF
TRBD1	NA	TRBV7-2	TRBJ2-1	TGTGCCAGCAGCGTCCATGCACCGGGACAGGGGGAGCAGTTCTTC	CASSVHAPGQGEQFF
NA	NA	TRBV21-1	TRBJ1-1	NA	CASRRWALGTEAFF
NA	NA	TRBV29-1	TRBJ1-1	TGCAGCGTAGGGCCCCACAAGGGAGTACGGGCTGAAGCTTTCTTT	CSVGPHKGVRAEAFF
NA	NA	TRBV18	TRBJ1-2	TGTGCCAGCTCACCATCGGTAGAGGAGTATGGCTACACCTTC	CASSPSVEEYGYTF
TRBD1	NA	TRBV5-6	TRBJ1-3	TGTGCCAGCAGCTTGACAGGGGGAGGAAACACCATATATTTT	CASSLTGGGNTIYF
TRBD1	NA	TRBV7-9	TRBJ2-7	TGTGCCAGCAGCTCCCCGACAGGGGGCTATGTCGAGCAGTACTTC	CASSSPTGGYVEQYF
TRBD1	NA	TRBV27	TRBJ1-1	TGTGCCAGCAGTTCCTGGACAGGGAACACTGAAGCTTTCTTT	CASSSWTGNTEAFF
TRBD1	NA	TRBV18	TRBJ2-6	TGTGCCAGCTCACTAAGATATCCGGGGACAGGGACCCTCGGCTTCTCTGGGGCCAACGTCCTGACTTTC	CASSLRYPGTGTLGFSGANVLTF
TRBD2	NA	TRBV18	TRBJ2-1	TGTGCCAGCTCACCGTCGACTAGCGGATACAATGAGCAGTTCTTC	CASSPSTSGYNEQFF
TRBD2	NA	TRBV28	TRBJ2-7	TGTGCCAGCAGTTCGGGAGCTAGCGGCAATTCCTACGAGCAGTACTTC	CASSSGASGNSYEQYF
NA	NA	TRBV9	TRBJ1-1	TGTGCCAGCAGACCGGGTCAGGGGACTGAAGCTTTCTTT	CASRPGQGTEAFF
NA	NA	TRBV6-6	TRBJ2-3	TGTGCCAGCAGTTACGGGGGGATGGGGACCACAGATACGCAGTATTTT	CASSYGGMGTTDTQYF
TRBD1	once	TRBV7-2	TRBJ2-2	TGTGCCAGCAGCAAAGGACAGGGGCGTATAACCGGGGAGCTGTTTTTT	CASSKGQGRITGELFF
NA	NA	TRBV11-2	TRBJ2-5	TGTGCCAGCAGCTTCCCTCTCCGGGAGACCCAGTACTTC	CASSFPLRETQYF
TRBD2	NA	TRBV4-1	TRBJ2-3	TGCGCCAGCAGCCAACCCTACAGGACTAGCGGGGTGCCCACAGATACGCAGTATTTT	CASSQPYRTSGVPTDTQYF
NA	NA	TRBV7-2	TRBJ1-2	TGTGCCAGCAGCTTAGAAGGTGGGGGCATCAATGGCTACACCTTC	CASSLEGGGINGYTF
TRBD1	NA	TRBV5-1	TRBJ2-5	TGCGCCAGCAGCTTGGAGGGGGCATACCAAGAGACCCAGTACTTC	CASSLEGAYQETQYF
TRBD1	NA	TRBV27	TRBJ1-3	TGTGCCAGCAGTCCACAGACAGGGTCGGGAAACACCATATATTTT	CASSPQTGSGNTIYF
NA	NA	TRBV6-1	TRBJ1-2	TGTGCCAGCAGTCCCAGGCCTTCTAACTATGGCTACACCTTC	CASSPRPSNYGYTF